The 14 T cell receptor beta chains presented below share a single source sample, sequenced in a study of response to subunit inactivated influenza vaccine. Using its own MiXCR run on the RT-PCR reads, TCRdb lists one record per CDR3 protein. The table shows approximately 520,000 distinct CDR3 sequences, with about 25% occurring only once. Source: CD4+ T cells sorted from PBMCs, taken 4 to 6 days after vaccination. The receptors were gathered from a man aged 45-65 years who received an inactivated influenza vaccine.

This clonotype was seen more than once but under ten times. The V gene is TRBV12-3 or TRBV12-4, the J gene TRBJ2-7; D is perhaps TRBD1 or TRBD2 (5 bases each). CDR3 size: 13 residues. Deletions cut 3 bases from V and 3 bases from J, with 9 bases between. The CDR3 protein is CASSFRDGYEQYF. Written as DNA, the CDR3 is TGTGCCAGCAGTTTCCGGGACGGCTACGAGCAGTACTTC.

V is TRBV29-1 and J is TRBJ2-7; 11 nucleotides align to TRBD2. CDR1 is SQVTM, CDR2 ANQGSEA, per germline. There are 15 residues in the CDR3. V shed 6 bases, J shed 2 bases, and the junction held 9 bases outside the gene matches. This chain's CDR3 is CSVLKLAGVAYEQYF. CDR3 nucleotides: TGCAGCGTCCTAAAACTAGCGGGAGTGGCCTACGAGCAGTACTTC.

This clonotype was seen more than once but under ten times. The CDR3 region is CASSSVAGGLGEQYF. The CDR3 DNA follows: TGTGCCAGCAGCTCGGTAGCGGGAGGGCTCGGCGAGCAGTACTTC. The chain couples TRBV9 to TRBJ2-7, with TRBD2 identical over 11 bases. This CDR3 spans 15 amino acids. The V segment lost 4 bases and the J segment 6 bases; nucleotides outside the gene matches: 9. The germline V gene has CDR1 SGDLS and CDR2 YYNGEE.

The chain joins TRBV12-3 or TRBV12-4 to TRBJ1-1, with D possibly matching TRBD1 (6 bases). V gave up 3 bases and J gave up 0 bases, with 14 bases separating them. This CDR3 region has 16 residues. Here the CDR3 reads CASSLETGLMNTEAFF. CDR3 DNA: TGTGCCAGCAGTTTGGAGACAGGACTTATGAACACTGAAGCTTTCTTT.

This chain uses TRBV12-3 or TRBV12-4 with TRBJ1-1; D perhaps matches TRBD1 (6 bases). This CDR3 is built from 15 residues. V was clipped by 7 bases and J by 5 bases, with 20 bases between them. Here the CDR3 reads CASTPRGGRGTEAFF. CDR3 in DNA: TGTGCCAGCACCCCGAGGGGGGGTCGGGGAACTGAAGCTTTCTTT.

This clonotype was counted between two and nine times. The CDR3 bases are TGTGCCAGCAGCGTCGGAAGCGGTCAGCCCCAGCATTTT. It translates to CASSVGSGQPQHF. V is TRBV7-2 and J is TRBJ1-5, with D hard to call. Trimming cost V 5 bases and J 6 bases, with 11 bases left between them. CDR1 SGHTA and CDR2 FQGNSA come from the germline V gene. The CDR3 runs to 13 residues.

The chain has TRBV28 and TRBJ1-1; 9 bases fit TRBD1. Trimming took 7 bases from V and 5 from J; bases not matched to a gene: 8. Germline CDR1 reads MDHEN; CDR2 reads SYDVKM. There are 14 residues in the CDR3. In DNA form, the CDR3 reads TGTGCCAGCACCCGGACAGGGGCGACAACTGAAGCTTTCTTT. It yields the protein CASTRTGATTEAFF.

The chain links TRBV4-1 to TRBJ2-7; D is unclear. Deletions cut 0 bases from V and 3 bases from J, with 18 bases between. This CDR3 contains 17 residues. Germline loops: CDR1 MGHRA, CDR2 YSYEKL. The CDR3 protein is CASSQEAQVAVLYEQYF. The CDR3 DNA is TGCGCCAGCAGCCAAGAGGCTCAGGTGGCAGTCCTCTACGAGCAGTACTTC.

The chain combines TRBV4-3 with TRBJ2-1, with 8 bases identical to TRBD1. This CDR3 contains 16 residues. Unmatched junction bases numbered 8, after V lost 4 bases and J lost 3 bases. The germline CDR1 and CDR2 sequences are LGHNA and YSLEER. Here the CDR3 reads CASSRDGQGLYNEQFF. The CDR3 DNA sequence: TGCGCCAGCAGCCGAGACGGACAGGGACTCTACAATGAGCAGTTCTTC.

The chain has TRBV20-1 and TRBJ2-1; 13 bases match TRBD2. V trimming: 6 bases; J trimming: 4 bases; junction bases outside the gene matches: 3. The CDR3 extends over 14 amino acids. Germline CDR1 reads DFQATT; CDR2 reads SNEGSKA (reference sequence). CDR3 DNA sequence: TGCAGTGCCCGGACTAGCGGGGGATACAATGAGCAGTTCTTC. Protein product: CSARTSGGYNEQFF.

The chain links TRBV4-2 to TRBJ2-1, with D tentatively TRBD2 (6 bases). The CDR3 spans 16 residues. CDR1 is LGHNA, CDR2 YNFKEQ, per germline. Trimming cost V 1 base and J 5 bases, with 15 bases left between them. Here the CDR3 reads CASSQGAGRSHNEQFF. Written as DNA, the CDR3 is TGTGCCAGCAGCCAAGGGGCAGGGAGGTCCCACAATGAGCAGTTCTTC.

This clonotype has a handful of counts. This chain links TRBV3-1 with TRBJ2-3; D is undetermined. The V and J ends lost 8 bases and 3 bases respectively, with 6 bases between them. The germline gives CDR1 LGHDT, CDR2 YNNKEL (reference sequence). The CDR3 is 11 amino acids. The CDR3 here is CASGWTDTQYF. In DNA, the CDR3 is TGTGCCAGCGGTTGGACAGATACGCAGTATTTT.

The genes are TRBV24-1 and TRBJ2-2, with D tentatively TRBD1 (6 bases). This CDR3 region has 15 residues. In germline, CDR1 is KGHDR, CDR2 SFDVKD. V was pared by 4 bases and J by 4 bases, with 12 bases between. The CDR3 here is CATSEAGVGTGELFF. For the CDR3, the DNA is TGTGCCACCAGTGAGGCAGGGGTCGGCACCGGGGAGCTGTTTTTT.

The chain couples TRBV5-1 to TRBJ2-7, with 13 bases that match TRBD2. The CDR3 spans 15 residues. Germline lookup yields CDR1 SGHRS and CDR2 YFSETQ. J was trimmed by 2 bases and V by 4 bases; bases with no gene match: 3. CDR3 in amino acids: CASSRLAGGAYEQYF. The CDR3, as DNA: TGCGCCAGCAGCAGACTAGCGGGGGGAGCCTACGAGCAGTACTTC. The full variable domain, in which reference TRBV5-1 and TRBJ2-7 provide the parts outside the CDR3, is KAGVTQTPRYLIKTRGQQVTLSCSPISGHRSVSWYQQTPGQGLQFLFEYFSETQRNKGNFPGRFSGRQFSNSRSEMNVSTLELGDSALYLCASSRLAGGAYEQYFGPGTRLTVT.